Listed here are 25 T cell receptor beta chains from one sample, sequenced in a study of low-dose radiotherapy and immunotherapy resistance in tumors. TRAV and TRBV primers primed cDNA for both TCRalpha and TCRbeta. PCR amplification of the TCRs was performed with Phusion for 20 PCR cycles, and it relied on a constant-region primer together with a V-primer adapter. Via MiXCR, TCRdb re-called the reads, giving one row per CDR3 protein. Of around 90,000 distinct CDR3 sequences listed, 18% are singletons. Time point denoted: before trial treatment. This specimen was PBMCs, taken before treatment. These receptors all come from a male donor with prostate cancer.

On this clonotype: A far larger clone is only one base removed, so a read error is likely. The CDR3 DNA reads as TGTGCCAGCAGCTTAGGTGGACTACAAAAAGAGGCCCAGTACTTC. Translating gives CASSLGGLQKEAQYF. The chain carries TRBV7-9 and TRBJ2-3; D might be TRBD2 (6 bases). The DNA end favors TRBJ2-5, so the J call may be wrong. The CDR3 is made up of 15 amino acids. Germline CDR1 SEHNR, CDR2 FQNEAQ (reference sequence).

This clonotype has ten or more counts. The genes are TRBV28 and TRBJ1-2; possibly TRBD1 for D (5 bases). Trimming stripped 5 bases from V and 5 bases from J, with 18 bases between. Per germline, CDR1 MDHEN and CDR2 SYDVKM. The CDR3 has 15 residues. The CDR3 region has the DNA TGTGCCAGCAGTCCAACGGCACAGGAGTGGTATGGCTACACCTTC. Residues: CASSPTAQEWYGYTF.

In its sample, this clonotype was seen many times. The genes are TRBV5-1 and TRBJ1-1, with TRBD1 matching over 9 bases. The CDR3 contains 14 residues. The V segment lost 4 bases and the J segment 6 bases; nucleotides outside the gene matches: 7. Germline CDR1 and CDR2: SGHRS and YFSETQ. CDR3 in DNA: TGCGCCAGCAGCGTGGGACAGGGAATCGCTGAAGCTTTCTTT. Translated, it gives CASSVGQGIAEAFF.

This clonotype was counted at least ten times. The gene calls are TRBV6-5 and TRBJ1-1; D is possibly TRBD1 (5 bases). There are 14 residues in the CDR3. V dropped 4 bases and J dropped 6 bases, with 15 bases sitting between them. Germline CDR1 reads MNHEY; CDR2 reads SVGAGI. The CDR3 DNA follows: TGTGCCAGCAGTTCCTTAGGGACGGGATCTGAAGCTTTCTTT. Its protein is CASSSLGTGSEAFF.

In its sample, this clonotype was seen a few times. CDR3 in amino acids: CASSLGGPNYGYTF. The CDR3 DNA sequence: TGTGCCAGCAGTTTGGGGGGGCCTAACTATGGCTACACCTTC. V usage is TRBV6-5 and J usage is TRBJ1-2; maybe TRBD1 (6 bases). Germline CDR1 is MNHEY and CDR2 is SVGAGI. CDR3 length equals 14 residues. V was trimmed by 4 bases and J by 0 bases, leaving 9 bases between them.

This clonotype was seen repeatedly, ten times or more. The rearrangement joins TRBV28 to TRBJ2-3; D may be TRBD2 (6 bases). Germline CDR1 and CDR2: MDHEN and SYDVKM. V lost 4 bases and J 2 bases, leaving 13 bases between the germline ends. This CDR3 has 15 amino acids. The CDR3 region is CASSSIAAATDTQYF. CDR3 nucleotides: TGTGCCAGCAGTTCCATAGCGGCAGCCACAGATACGCAGTATTTT.

With respect to this clonotype: This may be a read error, as it is one base from a much larger clone. The V call is TRBV11-3, the J call TRBJ2-1; 9 bases agree with TRBD2. The CDR3 has 16 residues. The J segment lost 10 bases and the V segment lost 5 bases, leaving 15 bases of the junction unmatched. In germline, CDR1 is SGHNT, CDR2 YENEEA. CDR3 DNA sequence: TGTGCCAGCAGCGCGACAGCGGGGGGAACTTCCAACGAGCAGTTCTTC. Translated, it gives CASSATAGGTSNEQFF.

The chain carries TRBV5-4 and TRBJ2-2, with D possibly being TRBD1 (5 bases). Trimming stripped 1 base from V and 0 bases from J, with 10 bases between. CDR1 is SGHNT, CDR2 YYREEE, per germline (reference sequence). The CDR3 has 16 residues. This chain's CDR3 is CASSLSPTANTGELFF. CDR3 bases: TGTGCCAGCAGCTTGTCGCCGACAGCGAACACCGGGGAGCTGTTTTTT.

This clonotype showed up many times. This rearrangement joins TRBV28 to TRBJ2-7; maybe TRBD1 (6 bases). CDR3 length: 14 residues. Trimming cost V 6 bases and J 5 bases, with 17 bases left between them. The germline gives CDR1 MDHEN, CDR2 SYDVKM. CDR3 amino acids: CASRLGTPADEQYF. The CDR3 DNA sequence: TGTGCCAGCAGACTCGGGACACCAGCCGACGAGCAGTACTTC.

On this clonotype itself: This is likely an artifact of a read error, given a far larger clone one base away. V and J are TRBV3-1 and TRBJ2-7; D could derive from TRBD1 or TRBD2 (7 bases each). Germline lookup yields CDR1 LGHDT and CDR2 YNNKEL (reference sequence). This CDR3 is 16 amino acids long. Between the trimmed V and J ends, which lost 0 bases and 7 bases, there was a span of 19 bases. The CDR3 region has the DNA TGTGCCAGCAGCCAAGATCTGACAGGGAGGGAGGATGAGCAGTACTTC. Protein product: CASSQDLTGREDEQYF.

In this sample, this clonotype turned up many times. V is TRBV2 and J is TRBJ2-3, with 10 bases aligning to TRBD1. CDR3 length equals 18 residues. Trimming took 2 bases from V and 5 from J; bases not matched to a gene: 13. Per germline, CDR1 SNHLY and CDR2 FYNNEI. The CDR3 sequence: CASSERRLGTGVIDTQYF. CDR3 DNA sequence: TGTGCCAGCAGTGAAAGAAGGCTGGGGACAGGGGTTATAGATACGCAGTATTTT.

This chain joins TRBV9 and TRBJ2-2, with 12 positions matching TRBD2. V shed 0 bases, J shed 3 bases, and the junction held 6 bases outside the gene matches. Germline V gives CDR1 SGDLS, CDR2 YYNGEE. This CDR3 comprises 18 residues. CDR3 loop: CASSVGASGGAHTGELFF. The CDR3 DNA reads as TGTGCCAGCAGCGTAGGGGCTAGCGGGGGGGCCCACACCGGGGAGCTGTTTTTT.

This clonotype occurred many times. The DNA for the CDR3 is TGTGCCAGCACGGACGGTGTTTGGGAGCAGTACTTC. Protein sequence: CASTDGVWEQYF. The V gene is TRBV19, the J gene TRBJ2-7; D remains unclear. The CDR3 length is 12 residues. The germline V gene has CDR1 LNHDA and CDR2 SQIVND (reference sequence). Trimming left V 9 bases short and J 7 bases short, with 16 bases between.

This chain uses TRBV7-2 with TRBJ2-5, with 11 bases aligning to TRBD2. This CDR3 has 15 amino acids. With V trimmed by 0 bases and J by 6 bases, 3 bases remained unmatched. CDR1 and CDR2 from the germline V gene are SGHTA and FQGNSA. CDR3 sequence (DNA): TGTGCCAGCAGCTTAGCTAGCGGGGGGGCCCAGACCCAGTACTTC. Its translation is CASSLASGGAQTQYF.

This clonotype has a count of ten or more. The rearrangement uses TRBV30 and TRBJ1-2, with TRBD1 identical over 8 bases. The trim removed 2 bases at V and 3 bases at J, leaving 5 bases unmatched. This CDR3 spans 14 amino acids. The germline V gene has CDR1 GTSNPN and CDR2 SVGIG (reference sequence). This CDR3 is CAWSPQTGDYGYTF. The CDR3, as DNA: TGTGCCTGGAGTCCCCAGACAGGGGACTATGGCTACACCTTC.

The chain has TRBV27 and TRBJ2-1; no clear D gene. This CDR3 spans 14 amino acids. Trimming took 11 bases from V and 1 from J, leaving 15 bases between them. Germline loops: CDR1 MNHEY, CDR2 SMNVEV (reference sequence). This chain's CDR3 is CAHQSPGSYNEQFF. CDR3 nucleotide sequence: TGTGCCCATCAGTCCCCTGGGTCCTACAATGAGCAGTTCTTC.

The V gene is TRBV9, the J gene TRBJ2-1; 12 bases map to TRBD2. The germline gives CDR1 SGDLS, CDR2 YYNGEE. Trimming took 4 bases from V and 2 from J; bases not matched to a gene: 4. This CDR3 is 16 amino acids long. CDR3 nucleotide sequence: TGTGCCAGCAGCCCCCTAGCGGGGGGGCCCTACAATGAGCAGTTCTTC. Amino acid sequence: CASSPLAGGPYNEQFF.

Only one count was recorded for this clonotype. It is likely a read error: a sequence one base away is far more abundant. V and J are TRBV6-6 and TRBJ2-1; no firm D call. CDR3 size: 13 residues. Germline CDR1 reads MNHNY; CDR2 reads SVGAGI (reference sequence). Here the CDR3 reads CSSSSGRDHEQFF. The DNA of the CDR3 is TGTTCCAGCAGTTCGGGTCGCGACCATGAGCAGTTCTTC.

Turning to this clonotype: Since a far larger clone is one base different, this is likely a read error. The chain joins TRBV11-1 to TRBJ2-7, with D unresolved. The ends were cut back, 0 bases at V and 7 bases at J, with 10 bases in the middle. Germline values: CDR1 SGHAT, CDR2 FQDESV (reference sequence). The CDR3 has 13 amino acids. CDR3 coding DNA: TGTGCCAGCAGCTTAGCGCTCCTGGGTGAGCAGTACTTC. This codes for CASSLALLGEQYF.

This clonotype was counted at least ten times. The V and J genes are TRBV12-3 or TRBV12-4 and TRBJ2-5; 10 bases line up with TRBD1. This CDR3 is built from 14 residues. V trimming: 7 bases; J trimming: 5 bases; junction bases outside the gene matches: 7. For the CDR3, the DNA is TGTGCCAGCACCTCGACAGGGGGCCTGGAGACCCAGTACTTC. Translated, it gives CASTSTGGLETQYF.

This clonotype appeared many times. V gene TRBV11-1 combines with J gene TRBJ2-5; D gene unclear. There are 14 residues in the CDR3. V lost 4 bases, J lost 1 base, and 10 bases lay in between. The V gene's germline CDR1 is SGHAT and CDR2 FQDESV (reference sequence). This CDR3 is CASSSRTIQETQYF. Here the CDR3 DNA reads TGTGCCAGCAGCTCTCGGACCATCCAAGAGACCCAGTACTTC.

This clonotype was counted many times. This sequence joins TRBV27 and TRBJ2-3; D may be TRBD1 (5 bases). From germline, CDR1 is MNHEY and CDR2 SMNVEV (reference sequence). Trimming removed 5 bases from V and 4 bases from J, with 22 bases in between. The CDR3 runs to 17 residues. CDR3: CASSPPPTGFFPDTQYF. The DNA for the CDR3 is TGTGCCAGCAGTCCGCCCCCCACAGGTTTTTTCCCAGATACGCAGTATTTT.

This clonotype has a count of ten or more. The chain employs TRBV7-3 and TRBJ2-1; 13 nucleotides align to TRBD2. The CDR3 has 15 amino acids. Losses at the gene ends were 1 base for V and 6 bases for J; bases not matched to a gene: 0. Germline assignment: CDR1 SGHTA and CDR2 FQGTGA. CDR3 amino acids: CASSLRLAGGNEQFF. The CDR3 nucleotides are TGTGCCAGCAGCTTAAGACTAGCGGGAGGCAATGAGCAGTTCTTC.

This sequence joins TRBV20-1 and TRBJ1-2; D unresolved. This CDR3 is built from 14 residues. V lost 0 bases and J 7 bases, leaving 15 bases between the germline ends. The germline gives CDR1 DFQATT, CDR2 SNEGSKA (reference sequence). The CDR3 DNA is TGCAGTGCTAGAGATTCGGCCCGTGCGGGTGGCTACACCTTC. Protein sequence: CSARDSARAGGYTF.

This chain connects TRBV6-1 to TRBJ2-1, with D maybe TRBD1 (6 bases). The CDR3 has 13 amino acids. Between the trimmed V and J ends, which lost 7 bases and 7 bases, there was a span of 14 bases. Germline assignment: CDR1 MNHNS and CDR2 SASEGT. The CDR3, as DNA: TGTGCCAGCACCCGGGGACACCAAAATGAGCAGTTCTTC. It yields the protein CASTRGHQNEQFF.